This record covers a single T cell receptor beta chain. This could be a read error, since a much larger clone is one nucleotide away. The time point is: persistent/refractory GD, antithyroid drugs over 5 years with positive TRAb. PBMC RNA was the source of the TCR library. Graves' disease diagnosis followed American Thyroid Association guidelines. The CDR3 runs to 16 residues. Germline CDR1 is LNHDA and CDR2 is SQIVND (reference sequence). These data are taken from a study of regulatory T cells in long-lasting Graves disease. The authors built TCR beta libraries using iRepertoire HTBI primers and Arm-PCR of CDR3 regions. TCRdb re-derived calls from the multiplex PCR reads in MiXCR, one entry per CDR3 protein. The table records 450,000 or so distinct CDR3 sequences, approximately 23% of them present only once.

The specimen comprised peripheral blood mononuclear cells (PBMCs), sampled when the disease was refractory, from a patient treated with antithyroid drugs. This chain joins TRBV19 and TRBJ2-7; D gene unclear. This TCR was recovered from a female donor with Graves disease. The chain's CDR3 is CASSKTSDRRSYEQHF. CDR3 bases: TGTGCCAGTAGTAAAACATCGGACCGACGATCCTACGAGCAGCACTTC.